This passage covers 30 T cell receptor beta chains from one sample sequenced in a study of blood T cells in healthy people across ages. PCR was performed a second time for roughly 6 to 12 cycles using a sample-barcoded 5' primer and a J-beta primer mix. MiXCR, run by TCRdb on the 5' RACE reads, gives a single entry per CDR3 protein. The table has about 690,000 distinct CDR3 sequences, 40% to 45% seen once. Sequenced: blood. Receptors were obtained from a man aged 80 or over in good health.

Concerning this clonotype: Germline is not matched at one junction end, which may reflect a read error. In DNA, the CDR3 is TGTGTCAGCAGTTATGGGGGTTCTGGGGCCAACGTCCTGACTTTC. It specifies CVSSYGGSGANVLTF. The gene calls are TRBV6-2 or TRBV6-3 and TRBJ2-6; D could derive from TRBD1 or TRBD2 (5 bases each). Germline CDR1 is MNHEY and CDR2 is SVGEGT. CDR3 length: 15 residues.

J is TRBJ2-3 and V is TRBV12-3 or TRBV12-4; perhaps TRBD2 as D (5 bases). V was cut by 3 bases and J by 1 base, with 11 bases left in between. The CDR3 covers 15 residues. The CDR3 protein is CASSFLGEGTDTQYF. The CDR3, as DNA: TGTGCCAGCAGTTTCCTGGGAGAGGGCACAGATACGCAGTATTTT.

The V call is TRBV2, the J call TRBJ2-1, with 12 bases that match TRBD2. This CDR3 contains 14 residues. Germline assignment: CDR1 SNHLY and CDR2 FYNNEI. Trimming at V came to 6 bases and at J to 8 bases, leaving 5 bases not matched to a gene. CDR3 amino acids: CASRRLAGGDEQFF. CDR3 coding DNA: TGTGCCAGCAGAAGGCTAGCGGGAGGGGATGAGCAGTTCTTC. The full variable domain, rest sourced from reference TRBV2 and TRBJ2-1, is EPEVTQTPSHQVTQMGQEVILRCVPISNHLYFYWYRQILGQKVEFLVSFYNNEISEKSEIFDDQFSVERPDGSNFTLKIRSTKLEDSAMYFCASRRLAGGDEQFFGPGTRLTVL.

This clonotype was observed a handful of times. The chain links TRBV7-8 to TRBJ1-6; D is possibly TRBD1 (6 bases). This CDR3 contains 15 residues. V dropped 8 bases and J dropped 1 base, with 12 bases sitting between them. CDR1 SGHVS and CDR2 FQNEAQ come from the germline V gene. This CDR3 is CASGQQGSYNSPLHF. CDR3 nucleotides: TGTGCCAGCGGTCAACAGGGATCCTATAATTCACCCCTCCACTTT.

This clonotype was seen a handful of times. In nucleotides, the CDR3 is TGTGCCAGCAGCTTGGCGGGACAGGGGGCTTCCCACGAGCAGTACTTC. Protein sequence: CASSLAGQGASHEQYF. The chain employs TRBV7-2 and TRBJ2-7; 12 nucleotides align to TRBD1. This CDR3 is 16 amino acids long. Trimming cost V 3 bases and J 5 bases; bases outside gene matches: 8. Germline V gives CDR1 SGHTA, CDR2 FQGNSA.

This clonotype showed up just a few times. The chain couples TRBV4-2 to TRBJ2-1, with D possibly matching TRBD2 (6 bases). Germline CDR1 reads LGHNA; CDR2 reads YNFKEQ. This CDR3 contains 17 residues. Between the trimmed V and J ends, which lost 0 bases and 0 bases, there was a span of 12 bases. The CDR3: CASSQDEDGSSYNEQFF. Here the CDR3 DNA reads TGTGCCAGCAGCCAAGATGAGGACGGGAGCTCCTACAATGAGCAGTTCTTC.

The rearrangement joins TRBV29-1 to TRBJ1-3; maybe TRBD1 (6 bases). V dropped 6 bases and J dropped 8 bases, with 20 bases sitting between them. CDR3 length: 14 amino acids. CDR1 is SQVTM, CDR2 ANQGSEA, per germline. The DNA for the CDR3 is TGCAGCGTCGCTCGGGACACTCGGGGGGACACCATATATTTT. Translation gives CSVARDTRGDTIYF.

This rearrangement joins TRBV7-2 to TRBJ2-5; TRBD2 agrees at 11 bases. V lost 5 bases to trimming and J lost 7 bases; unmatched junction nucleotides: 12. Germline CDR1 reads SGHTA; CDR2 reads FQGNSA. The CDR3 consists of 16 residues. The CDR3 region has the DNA TGTGCCAGCAGCCCTAGCGGGGGGAGGGTCGGTCGGACCCAGTACTTC. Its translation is CASSPSGGRVGRTQYF.

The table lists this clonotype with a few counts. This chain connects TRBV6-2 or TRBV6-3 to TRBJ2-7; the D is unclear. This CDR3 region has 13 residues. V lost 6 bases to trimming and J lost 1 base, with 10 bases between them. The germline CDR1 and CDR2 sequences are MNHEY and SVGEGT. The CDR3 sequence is CASRAPGSYEQYF. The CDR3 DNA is TGTGCCAGCAGGGCCCCCGGGTCCTACGAGCAGTACTTC.

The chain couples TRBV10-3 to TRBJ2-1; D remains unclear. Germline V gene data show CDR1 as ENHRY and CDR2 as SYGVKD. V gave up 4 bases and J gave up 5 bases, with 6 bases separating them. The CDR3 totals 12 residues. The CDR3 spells CAISVTDNEQFF. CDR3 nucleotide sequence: TGTGCCATCAGTGTAACTGACAATGAGCAGTTCTTC.

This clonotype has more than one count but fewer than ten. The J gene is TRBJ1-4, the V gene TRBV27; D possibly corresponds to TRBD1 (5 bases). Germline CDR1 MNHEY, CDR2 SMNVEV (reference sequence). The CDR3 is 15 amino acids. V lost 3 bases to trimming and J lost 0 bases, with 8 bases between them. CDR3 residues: CASSFGAATNEKLFF. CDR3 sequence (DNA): TGTGCCAGCAGTTTCGGGGCAGCAACTAATGAAAAACTGTTTTTT.

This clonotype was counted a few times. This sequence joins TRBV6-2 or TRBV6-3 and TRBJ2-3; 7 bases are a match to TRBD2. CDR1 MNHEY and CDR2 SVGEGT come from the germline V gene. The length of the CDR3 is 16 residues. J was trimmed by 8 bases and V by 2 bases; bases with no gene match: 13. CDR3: CASSYPTGTTLVTQYF. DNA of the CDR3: TGTGCCAGCAGTTACCCCACCGGGACTACCCTCGTTACGCAGTATTTT.

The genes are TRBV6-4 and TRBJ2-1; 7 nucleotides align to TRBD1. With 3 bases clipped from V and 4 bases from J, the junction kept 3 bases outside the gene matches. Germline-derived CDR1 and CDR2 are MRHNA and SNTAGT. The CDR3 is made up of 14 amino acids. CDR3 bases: TGTGCCAGCAGTGAAGAGACAGGGTACAATGAGCAGTTCTTC. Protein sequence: CASSEETGYNEQFF.

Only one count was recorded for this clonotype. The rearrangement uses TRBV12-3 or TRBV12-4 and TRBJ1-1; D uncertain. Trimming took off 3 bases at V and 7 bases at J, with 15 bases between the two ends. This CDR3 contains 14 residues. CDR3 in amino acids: CASSFGPSRSEAFF. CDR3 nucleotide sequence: TGTGCCAGCAGTTTTGGGCCCTCACGGAGTGAAGCTTTCTTT.

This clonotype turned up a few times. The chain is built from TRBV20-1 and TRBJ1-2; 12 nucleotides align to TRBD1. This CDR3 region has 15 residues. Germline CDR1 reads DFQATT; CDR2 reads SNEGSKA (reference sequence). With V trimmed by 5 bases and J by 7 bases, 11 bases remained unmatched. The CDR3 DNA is TGCAGTGCTTCTCCGGGACAGGGGGCGGTGGCTGGCTACACCTTC. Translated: CSASPGQGAVAGYTF.

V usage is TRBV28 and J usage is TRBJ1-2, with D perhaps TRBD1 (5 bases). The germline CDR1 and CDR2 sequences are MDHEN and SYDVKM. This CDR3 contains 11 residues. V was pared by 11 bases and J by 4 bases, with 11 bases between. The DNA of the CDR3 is TGTGCCCTGGGGGGACTCTATGGCTACACCTTC. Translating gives CALGGLYGYTF.

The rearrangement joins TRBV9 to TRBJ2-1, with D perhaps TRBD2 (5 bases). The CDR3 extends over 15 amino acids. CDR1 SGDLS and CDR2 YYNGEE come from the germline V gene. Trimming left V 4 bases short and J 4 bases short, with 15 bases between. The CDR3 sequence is CASSPLVQDYNEQFF. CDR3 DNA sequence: TGTGCCAGCAGCCCACTAGTGCAAGATTACAATGAGCAGTTCTTC.

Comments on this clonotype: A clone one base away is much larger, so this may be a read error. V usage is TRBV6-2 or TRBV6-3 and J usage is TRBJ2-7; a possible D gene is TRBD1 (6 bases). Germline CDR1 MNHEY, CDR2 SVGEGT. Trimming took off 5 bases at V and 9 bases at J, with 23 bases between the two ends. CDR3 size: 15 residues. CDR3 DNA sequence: TGTGCCAGCAGTCTTGGGGACAAGGATCCTCTCGGGCAGTACTTC. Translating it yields CASSLGDKDPLGQYF.

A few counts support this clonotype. CDR3 residues: CASSQRQDQETQYF. CDR3 DNA sequence: TGTGCCAGCAGCCAGAGACAGGACCAAGAGACCCAGTACTTC. This chain connects TRBV11-2 to TRBJ2-5, with D tentatively TRBD1 (6 bases). There are 14 residues in the CDR3. Germline CDR1 and CDR2: SGHAT and FQNNGV. V shed 5 bases and J shed 0 bases, with 10 bases lying between them.

The CDR3 coding sequence is TGTGCCAGCAGCTCGACAGTCTCTAATGAAAAACTGTTTTTT. Its protein product is CASSSTVSNEKLFF. J is TRBJ1-4 and V is TRBV7-6, with D perhaps TRBD1 (5 bases). The ends were cut back, 4 bases at V and 3 bases at J, with 9 bases in the middle. Germline lookup yields CDR1 SGHVS and CDR2 FNYEAQ. The CDR3 extends over 14 amino acids.

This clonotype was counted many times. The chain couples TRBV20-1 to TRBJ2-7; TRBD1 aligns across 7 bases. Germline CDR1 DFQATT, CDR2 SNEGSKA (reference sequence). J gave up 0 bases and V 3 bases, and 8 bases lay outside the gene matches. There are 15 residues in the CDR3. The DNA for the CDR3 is TGCAGTGCTAGTGAAGGGACAGCCTACTCCTACGAGCAGTACTTC. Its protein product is CSASEGTAYSYEQYF.

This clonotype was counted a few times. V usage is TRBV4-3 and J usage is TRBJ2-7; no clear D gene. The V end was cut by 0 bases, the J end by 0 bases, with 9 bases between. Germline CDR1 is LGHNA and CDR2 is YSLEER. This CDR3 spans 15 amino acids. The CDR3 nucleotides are TGCGCCAGCAGCCAAGAGATCATTCGCTCCTACGAGCAGTACTTC. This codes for CASSQEIIRSYEQYF.

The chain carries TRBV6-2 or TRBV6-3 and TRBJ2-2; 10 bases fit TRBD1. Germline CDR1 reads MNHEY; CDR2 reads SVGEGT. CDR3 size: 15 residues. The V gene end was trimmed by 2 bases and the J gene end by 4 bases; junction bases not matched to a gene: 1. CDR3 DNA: TGTGCCAGCAGTTACAGACAGGGGGCCACCGGGGAGCTGTTTTTT. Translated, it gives CASSYRQGATGELFF.

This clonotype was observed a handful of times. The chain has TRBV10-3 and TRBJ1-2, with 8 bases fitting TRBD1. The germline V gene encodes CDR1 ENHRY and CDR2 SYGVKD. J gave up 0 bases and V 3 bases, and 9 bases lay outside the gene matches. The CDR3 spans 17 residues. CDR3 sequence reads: CAISDAGGASANYGYTF. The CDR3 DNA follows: TGTGCCATCAGTGATGCAGGGGGCGCCTCCGCTAACTATGGCTACACCTTC.

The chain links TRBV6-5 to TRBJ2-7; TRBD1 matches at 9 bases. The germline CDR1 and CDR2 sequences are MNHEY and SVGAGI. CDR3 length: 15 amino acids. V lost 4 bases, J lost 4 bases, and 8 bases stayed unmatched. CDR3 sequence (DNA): TGTGCCAGCAGTTCGAACAGGGGGCTAGGTTACGAGCAGTACTTC. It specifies CASSSNRGLGYEQYF.

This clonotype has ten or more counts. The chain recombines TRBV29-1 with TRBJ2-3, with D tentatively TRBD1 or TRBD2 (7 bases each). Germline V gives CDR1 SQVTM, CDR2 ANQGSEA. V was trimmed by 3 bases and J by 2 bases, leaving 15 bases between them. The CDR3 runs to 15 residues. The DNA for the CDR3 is TGCAGCGTTGATTTTCAGGGGGGGGACACAGATACGCAGTATTTT. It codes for CSVDFQGGDTDTQYF.

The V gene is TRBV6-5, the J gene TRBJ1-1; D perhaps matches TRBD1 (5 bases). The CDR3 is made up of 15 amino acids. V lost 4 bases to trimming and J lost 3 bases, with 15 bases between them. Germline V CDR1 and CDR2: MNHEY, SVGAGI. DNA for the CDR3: TGTGCCAGCAGTTCCTCCCGTCGGGGGTACACTGAAGCTTTCTTT. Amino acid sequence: CASSSSRRGYTEAFF.

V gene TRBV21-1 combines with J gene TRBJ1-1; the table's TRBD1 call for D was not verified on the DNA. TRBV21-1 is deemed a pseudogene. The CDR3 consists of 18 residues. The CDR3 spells CASSKPDREAPTWTEAFF. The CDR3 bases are TGTGCCAGCAGCAAACCTGACAGGGAGGCTCCGACATGGACTGAAGCTTTCTTT.

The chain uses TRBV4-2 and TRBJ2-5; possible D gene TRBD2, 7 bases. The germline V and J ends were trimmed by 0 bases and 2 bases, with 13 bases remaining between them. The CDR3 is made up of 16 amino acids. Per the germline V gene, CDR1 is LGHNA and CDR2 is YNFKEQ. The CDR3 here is CASSQEWGGQQETQYF. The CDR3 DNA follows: TGTGCCAGCAGCCAAGAGTGGGGGGGGCAGCAAGAGACCCAGTACTTC.

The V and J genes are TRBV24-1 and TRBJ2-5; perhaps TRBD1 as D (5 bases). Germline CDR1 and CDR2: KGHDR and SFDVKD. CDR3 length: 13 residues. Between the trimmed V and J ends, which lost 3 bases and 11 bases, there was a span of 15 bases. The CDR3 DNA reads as TGTGCCACCAGTGATAGAAGGGGCAATGAGCAGTACTTC. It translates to CATSDRRGNEQYF.